Each of the 22 T cell receptor beta chains below was sequenced from the same sample in a study of identical twins. TCRdb re-called the 5' RACE reads with MiXCR, one entry per CDR3 protein. Found here are about 520,000 distinct CDR3 sequences, around 20% of them singletons; the top ten hold 0.8% to 1%. This sample was also put to use in a study of T cells expressing NK-cell markers.

The sample was CD4+ T cells sorted from blood. These receptors were taken from a woman aged 18-29 years in good health.

There are a few counts of this clonotype. The chain combines TRBV7-2 with TRBJ2-7, with D perhaps TRBD2 (6 bases). The germline V and J ends were trimmed by 3 bases and 9 bases, with 15 bases remaining between them. Germline V gene data show CDR1 as SGHTA and CDR2 as FQGNSA. This CDR3 is 13 amino acids long. The CDR3 reads CASSFKASEGQYF. CDR3 DNA: TGTGCCAGCAGCTTTAAAGCTAGCGAAGGGCAGTACTTC.

This clonotype was observed a few times. This chain joins TRBV5-1 and TRBJ2-3, with D hard to call. Germline values: CDR1 SGHRS, CDR2 YFSETQ. The CDR3 totals 14 residues. V was shortened by 4 bases and J by 2 bases, with 11 bases between the two germline ends. The CDR3 reads CASSIIGNTDTQYF. The CDR3 DNA sequence: TGCGCCAGCAGCATAATAGGAAACACAGATACGCAGTATTTT.

V gene TRBV18 combines with J gene TRBJ2-1; D unclear. The length of the CDR3 is 15 residues. Germline V lookup: CDR1 KGHSH, CDR2 LQKENI. The V end lost 4 bases, the J end lost 7 bases, and 17 bases lay between the germline ends. This CDR3 reads CASSLSSVLGNEQFF. The CDR3 DNA follows: TGTGCCAGCTCACTATCGTCGGTCCTAGGGAATGAGCAGTTCTTC.

This clonotype came up many times. The V gene is TRBV7-7, the J gene TRBJ2-2; 9 bases are shared with TRBD2. Germline CDR1 and CDR2: SSHAT and FNYEAQ (reference sequence). Trimming at V came to 0 bases and at J to 6 bases, leaving 5 bases not matched to a gene. The CDR3 covers 16 residues. Here the CDR3 DNA reads TGTGCCAGCAGCTTAGCGAGCGGGAGGATCCCCGGGGAGCTGTTTTTT. Translation: CASSLASGRIPGELFF.

The chain carries TRBV20-1 and TRBJ2-7, with 9 positions matching TRBD2. This CDR3 spans 12 amino acids. After removal of 5 bases from V and 4 bases from J, the junction contained 3 bases not matched to a gene. Germline values: CDR1 DFQATT, CDR2 SNEGSKA (reference sequence). The CDR3 region is CSAATSGYEQYF. CDR3 nucleotides: TGCAGTGCTGCCACTAGCGGGTACGAGCAGTACTTC.

This sequence joins TRBV12-3 or TRBV12-4 and TRBJ2-3, with D possibly called TRBD1 or TRBD2 (5 bases each). V was pared by 7 bases and J by 3 bases, with 14 bases between. CDR3 length equals 14 residues. CDR3: CASMRGEATDTQYF. The CDR3 DNA reads TGTGCCAGCATGAGGGGAGAAGCTACAGATACGCAGTATTTT.

This clonotype occurred a few times. The rearrangement links TRBV7-9 to TRBJ2-1; D remains ambiguous. The CDR3 loop spans 11 amino acids. Trimming took off 1 base at V and 12 bases at J, with 7 bases between the two ends. Germline assignment: CDR1 SEHNR and CDR2 FQNEAQ (reference sequence). The CDR3 nucleotides are TGTGCCAGCAGCTTAGATACCCGGCAGTTCTTC. Translating it yields CASSLDTRQFF.

This chain links TRBV6-1 with TRBJ2-7; 8 positions match TRBD1. V gave up 11 bases and J gave up 7 bases; unmatched junction bases: 13. Germline CDR1 MNHNS, CDR2 SASEGT. The CDR3 spans 13 residues. CDR3 region: CAAQTGATEEQYF. CDR3 nucleotides: TGTGCCGCCCAGACAGGGGCTACGGAAGAGCAGTACTTC.

CDR3 loop: CASSQEVQHNEQFF. The CDR3 bases are TGCGCCAGCAGCCAAGAGGTACAGCACAATGAGCAGTTCTTC. V usage is TRBV4-1 and J usage is TRBJ2-1; D ambiguous. The CDR3 has 14 amino acids. Germline CDR1 reads MGHRA; CDR2 reads YSYEKL. Trimming left V 0 bases short and J 5 bases short, with 8 bases between.

This clonotype occurred a few times. The J gene is TRBJ2-1, the V gene TRBV3-1; 8 nucleotides line up with TRBD2. Germline V gene data show CDR1 as LGHDT and CDR2 as YNNKEL (reference sequence). This CDR3 contains 14 residues. Trimming at V came to 3 bases and at J to 12 bases, leaving 10 bases not matched to a gene. CDR3: CASSQDSGGRGQFF. CDR3 DNA: TGTGCCAGCAGCCAGGACAGCGGGGGTCGAGGGCAGTTCTTC.

The J gene is TRBJ2-1, the V gene TRBV6-1; TRBD1 or TRBD2 may be the D gene (6 bases each). Germline loops: CDR1 MNHNS, CDR2 SASEGT. The ends were cut back, 7 bases at V and 8 bases at J, with 18 bases in the middle. This CDR3 is built from 14 residues. The CDR3 loop reads CASKGEGGSDEQFF. CDR3 nucleotides: TGTGCCAGCAAGGGAGAGGGGGGTAGCGATGAGCAGTTCTTC.

The chain couples TRBV6-4 to TRBJ1-5, with D maybe TRBD1 (6 bases). V was pared by 4 bases and J by 9 bases, with 16 bases between. Per germline, CDR1 MRHNA and CDR2 SNTAGT. The CDR3 runs 14 residues. CDR3: CASSVYRVEGPQHF. CDR3 in DNA: TGTGCCAGCAGTGTCTACAGGGTGGAGGGGCCCCAGCATTTT.

As to this clonotype: A much larger clone sits a single nucleotide away, making a read error possible. The rearrangement joins TRBV7-4 to TRBJ2-7; D gene unclear. Germline CDR1 and CDR2: SGHVT and SQSDAQ. The CDR3 contains 17 residues. Trimming removed 8 bases at V and 1 base at J, with 24 bases between. Written as DNA, the CDR3 is TGTGCCAGCTGCCAAGATCTTTCTCCGGGTTTTTCCTACGAGCAGTACTTC. It specifies CASCQDLSPGFSYEQYF.

A note on this clonotype: Its ends do not fully match the called genes, so a read error is possible. The chain joins TRBV7-7 to TRBJ2-2; 7 bases align to TRBD2. Germline CDR1 reads SSHAT; CDR2 reads FNYEAQ (reference sequence). The CDR3 length is 14 residues. Here the CDR3 reads CASSSRTGGGELFF. The CDR3 DNA is TGTGCTAGCAGCTCCAGGACGGGAGGCGGGGAGCTGTTTTTT.

The V and J genes are TRBV9 and TRBJ1-1, with D uncertain. V dropped 3 bases and J dropped 5 bases, with 11 bases sitting between them. The CDR3 totals 13 residues. CDR1 SGDLS and CDR2 YYNGEE come from the germline V gene. The CDR3 region is CASSEDGRTEAFF. The CDR3 DNA sequence: TGTGCCAGCAGCGAGGACGGGAGGACTGAAGCTTTCTTT.

The V call is TRBV7-2, the J call TRBJ2-7, with D perhaps matching TRBD1 (5 bases). Germline CDR1 reads SGHTA; CDR2 reads FQGNSA. This CDR3 is built from 12 residues. The ends were cut back, 2 bases at V and 6 bases at J, with 8 bases in the middle. CDR3 protein: CASSLLGAEQYF. The CDR3 DNA reads TGTGCCAGCAGCTTATTAGGGGCCGAGCAGTACTTC.

The chain is built from TRBV9 and TRBJ1-2; D is perhaps TRBD1 (6 bases). Germline values: CDR1 SGDLS, CDR2 YYNGEE. This CDR3 has 13 amino acids. Trimming took 0 bases from V and 6 from J, leaving 9 bases between them. The CDR3 protein is CASSVEGVDGYTF. In nucleotides, the CDR3 is TGTGCCAGCAGCGTAGAGGGGGTTGATGGCTACACCTTC.

The V gene is TRBV12-3 or TRBV12-4, the J gene TRBJ1-1, with a weak D call TRBD1 (5 bases). This CDR3 has 13 residues. V shed 1 base and J shed 4 bases, with 7 bases lying between them. This CDR3 reads CASSLGQITEAFF. The DNA for the CDR3 is TGTGCCAGCAGTTTAGGACAGATCACTGAAGCTTTCTTT.

This clonotype appeared a few times. The CDR3 here is CASSQRDLQGDNSPLHF. The CDR3 DNA reads TGTGCCAGCAGCCAACGCGACCTACAGGGTGATAATTCACCCCTCCACTTT. The rearrangement joins TRBV4-2 to TRBJ1-6, with a weak D call TRBD1 (6 bases). V was clipped by 2 bases and J by 5 bases, with 16 bases between them. The CDR3 sequence is 17 residues long. Germline CDR1 and CDR2: LGHNA and YNFKEQ.

This sequence joins TRBV10-3 and TRBJ1-2; tentatively, D is TRBD1 (6 bases). Germline V gene sequence: CDR1 ENHRY, CDR2 SYGVKD. The CDR3 totals 13 residues. V lost 3 bases to trimming and J lost 3 bases, with 8 bases between them. CDR3 DNA: TGTGCCATCAGTGAATCAGGGGACTATGGCTACACCTTC. Residues: CAISESGDYGYTF.

The CDR3 sequence is CSATLAGAAAQYF. The CDR3 nucleotides read TGCAGTGCTACACTAGCGGGAGCAGCCGCCCAGTACTTC. The genes are TRBV20-1 and TRBJ2-5; 11 bases align to TRBD2. CDR1 and CDR2 from the germline V gene are DFQATT and SNEGSKA (reference sequence). Losses at the gene ends were 4 bases for V and 9 bases for J; bases not matched to a gene: 7. The CDR3 runs to 13 residues.

The chain recombines TRBV20-1 with TRBJ2-2; D may be TRBD2 (7 bases). The V gene's germline CDR1 is DFQATT and CDR2 SNEGSKA (reference sequence). Trimming cost V 0 bases and J 4 bases, with 21 bases left between them. This CDR3 is 18 amino acids long. CDR3 sequence reads: CSARDPIRGARGTGELFF. DNA of the CDR3: TGCAGTGCTAGAGACCCCATTCGGGGGGCCCGGGGCACCGGGGAGCTGTTTTTT.